The rows below give T cell receptor beta chains drawn from one sample of a study of cytomegalovirus exposure and HLA in healthy donors. TCRdb's copy holds only in-frame clones and misses some; the assay was immunoSEQ multiplex PCR. The sample carries some 160,000 clones, 70% to 80% recorded once. Sequenced sample: PBMCs. These TCRs come from a man between 50 and 59 years old in good health and CMV-seropositive. The CDR3 runs from the conserved cysteine through the conserved F or W. Each record gives: V gene, clone size, J gene, D gene, CDR3 DNA, CDR3 protein. D genes are given only for firm matches. Not every row has a clone size; where given, it reads once, few, many or a size class.

V gene: TRBV28
clone size: NA
J gene: TRBJ2-7
D gene: TRBD1
CDR3 DNA: TGTGCCAGCAGCTTGACAGGGGGCGCCTACGAGCAGTACTTC
CDR3 protein: CASSLTGGAYEQYF

V gene: TRBV9
clone size: NA
J gene: TRBJ1-5
D gene: TRBD1
CDR3 DNA: TGTGCCAGCAGCGTAGATGGAGGGGGCGAAGGCAATCAGCCCCAGCATTTT
CDR3 protein: CASSVDGGGEGNQPQHF

V gene: TRBV18
clone size: few
J gene: TRBJ1-6
D gene: NA
CDR3 DNA: TGTGCCAGCTCACCATCGGTGACAGTAATGAATTCACCCCTCCACTTT
CDR3 protein: CASSPSVTVMNSPLHF

V gene: TRBV19
clone size: NA
J gene: TRBJ1-2
D gene: NA
CDR3 DNA: TGTGCCAGTAGTATAATGCGGGGGGGTGGATCTGGCTACACCTTC
CDR3 protein: CASSIMRGGGSGYTF

V gene: TRBV18
clone size: NA
J gene: TRBJ2-2
D gene: NA
CDR3 DNA: TGTGCCAGCTCACCATCCTGGCAGAACACCGGGGAGCTGTTTTTT
CDR3 protein: CASSPSWQNTGELFF

V gene: TRBV7-9
clone size: NA
J gene: TRBJ2-7
D gene: TRBD1
CDR3 DNA: TGTGCCAGCAGCCCGGACAGGGTAGCGTACGAGCAGTACTTC
CDR3 protein: CASSPDRVAYEQYF

V gene: TRBV10-3
clone size: NA
J gene: TRBJ1-2
D gene: TRBD1
CDR3 DNA: TGTGCCGCAGGAGACAGGGGACGGGAGGGCTACACCTTC
CDR3 protein: CAAGDRGREGYTF

V gene: TRBV27
clone size: few
J gene: TRBJ2-3
D gene: TRBD2
CDR3 DNA: TGTGCCACCGGGACTAGCGAGACAGATACGCAGTATTTT
CDR3 protein: CATGTSETDTQYF

V gene: TRBV18
clone size: NA
J gene: TRBJ2-1
D gene: TRBD2
CDR3 DNA: TGTGCCAGCTCACCGATGGCTAGCGGGCCTCTTTCCTACAATGAGCAGTTCTTC
CDR3 protein: CASSPMASGPLSYNEQFF

V gene: TRBV7-2
clone size: NA
J gene: TRBJ2-3
D gene: TRBD2
CDR3 DNA: TGTGCCAGCAGCCGGAGCGGGGGGGCCTTAGATACGCAGTATTTT
CDR3 protein: CASSRSGGALDTQYF

V gene: TRBV5-1
clone size: few
J gene: TRBJ2-6
D gene: NA
CDR3 DNA: TGCGCCAGCAGCTTGGACAGGCGAAACTCTGGGGCCAACGTCCTGACTTTC
CDR3 protein: CASSLDRRNSGANVLTF

V gene: TRBV5-4
clone size: NA
J gene: TRBJ2-4
D gene: TRBD2
CDR3 DNA: TGTGCCAGCAGCTTGGTTGCGGGGGGGCGTGGGAACATTCAGTACTTC
CDR3 protein: CASSLVAGGRGNIQYF

V gene: TRBV7-9
clone size: NA
J gene: TRBJ1-1
D gene: NA
CDR3 DNA: TGTGCCAGCGAAGACAGACAGCAGAACACTGAAGCTTTCTTT
CDR3 protein: CASEDRQQNTEAFF

V gene: TRBV10-2
clone size: NA
J gene: TRBJ2-3
D gene: TRBD2
CDR3 DNA: TGCGCCAGCAGTGATGGTAGCGGGGGGACAGATACGCAGTATTTT
CDR3 protein: CASSDGSGGTDTQYF

V gene: TRBV28
clone size: NA
J gene: TRBJ2-7
D gene: NA
CDR3 DNA: TGTGCCAGCAGTACGCCCCGGGGGACGCCCTACGAGCAGTACTTC
CDR3 protein: CASSTPRGTPYEQYF

V gene: TRBV5-1
clone size: few
J gene: TRBJ2-3
D gene: TRBD2
CDR3 DNA: TGCGCCAGCAGCTTGGCGTCTAGCGGTAGCACAGATACGCAGTATTTT
CDR3 protein: CASSLASSGSTDTQYF

V gene: TRBV14
clone size: once
J gene: TRBJ1-2
D gene: NA
CDR3 DNA: TGTGCCAGCAGCCAAGATCCAGGGTATGGCTACACCTTC
CDR3 protein: CASSQDPGYGYTF

V gene: TRBV9
clone size: NA
J gene: TRBJ1-1
D gene: NA
CDR3 DNA: TGTGCCAGCAGCTACAGGGAGGGGGGTACTGAAGCTTTCTTT
CDR3 protein: CASSYREGGTEAFF

V gene: TRBV6-5
clone size: NA
J gene: TRBJ2-1
D gene: TRBD2
CDR3 DNA: TGTGCCAGCAGTAAGGGACTAGCGGGGACTGAGCAGTTCTTC
CDR3 protein: CASSKGLAGTEQFF

V gene: TRBV9
clone size: NA
J gene: TRBJ1-6
D gene: NA
CDR3 DNA: TGTGCCAGCAGCGACAGGGTCTATAATTCACCCCTCCACTTT
CDR3 protein: CASSDRVYNSPLHF

V gene: TRBV7-9
clone size: NA
J gene: TRBJ1-2
D gene: NA
CDR3 DNA: TGTGCCAGCAGTTTCACCCGGGGGGTCGGGTCCTATGGCTACACCTTC
CDR3 protein: CASSFTRGVGSYGYTF

V gene: TRBV14
clone size: few
J gene: TRBJ2-3
D gene: NA
CDR3 DNA: TGTGCCAGCAGCCAAGTATTTGGCTGGAAGACTAGAGGGACAGATACGCAGTATTTT
CDR3 protein: CASSQVFGWKTRGTDTQYF

V gene: TRBV7-2
clone size: NA
J gene: TRBJ1-5
D gene: NA
CDR3 DNA: TGTGCCAGCAGCTTAGGTCCCCAAGAGGCCCAGCATTTT
CDR3 protein: CASSLGPQEAQHF

V gene: TRBV27
clone size: NA
J gene: TRBJ1-6
D gene: TRBD1
CDR3 DNA: TGTGCCAGCAGACCAAGCACCGGGACAGGGTCCTCACCCCTCCACTTT
CDR3 protein: CASRPSTGTGSSPLHF

V gene: TRBV4-3
clone size: once
J gene: TRBJ2-2
D gene: TRBD2
CDR3 DNA: TGCGCCAGCAGCCAATTCACGCTTACTAGCGGGGGGGCTGTCGGGGAGCTGTTTTTT
CDR3 protein: CASSQFTLTSGGAVGELFF

V gene: TRBV4-1
clone size: NA
J gene: TRBJ1-1
D gene: TRBD1
CDR3 DNA: TGCGCCAGCAGTCGAAAAACCCTCCCGGGACAGATGAACACTGAAGCTTTCTTT
CDR3 protein: CASSRKTLPGQMNTEAFF

V gene: TRBV19
clone size: NA
J gene: TRBJ2-5
D gene: TRBD1
CDR3 DNA: TGTGCCAGTAGTGTCGGACAGGGCCAAGAGACCCAGTACTTC
CDR3 protein: CASSVGQGQETQYF

V gene: TRBV6-5
clone size: NA
J gene: TRBJ1-2
D gene: TRBD1
CDR3 DNA: TGTGCCAGCAGTTACGGCTGGACAGGGGGCAGCTATGGCTACACCTTC
CDR3 protein: CASSYGWTGGSYGYTF

V gene: TRBV4-1
clone size: NA
J gene: TRBJ1-2
D gene: NA
CDR3 DNA: TGCGCCAGCAGCTCAGGGTTTGGCTACACCTTC
CDR3 protein: CASSSGFGYTF

V gene: TRBV9
clone size: few
J gene: TRBJ1-6
D gene: NA
CDR3 DNA: TGTGCCAGCAGCGTAGAGGGGGAAAATGATTCACCCCTCCACTTT
CDR3 protein: CASSVEGENDSPLHF

V gene: TRBV13
clone size: NA
J gene: TRBJ2-7
D gene: NA
CDR3 DNA: TGTGCCAGCAGCCCTCTTCATAGCCCCTACGAGCAGTACTTC
CDR3 protein: CASSPLHSPYEQYF

V gene: TRBV19
clone size: NA
J gene: TRBJ2-2
D gene: NA
CDR3 DNA: TGTGCCAGTAGTATCGCGGGGGCGCTCACCGGGGAGCTGTTTTTT
CDR3 protein: CASSIAGALTGELFF

V gene: TRBV4-3
clone size: few
J gene: TRBJ1-1
D gene: TRBD1
CDR3 DNA: TGCGCCAGCCGAACCTGGGGACAGGCGAACACTGAAGCTTTCTTT
CDR3 protein: CASRTWGQANTEAFF

V gene: TRBV19
clone size: few
J gene: TRBJ1-1
D gene: TRBD1
CDR3 DNA: TGTGCCAGTAGTATATTTGGACAGGGTGAAGCTTTCTTT
CDR3 protein: CASSIFGQGEAFF

V gene: TRBV5-6
clone size: few
J gene: TRBJ2-6
D gene: NA
CDR3 DNA: TGTGCCAGCAGCTTCCCCCAGTCCGATGGGGCCAACGTCCTGACTTTC
CDR3 protein: CASSFPQSDGANVLTF

V gene: TRBV5-1
clone size: NA
J gene: TRBJ1-3
D gene: NA
CDR3 DNA: TGCGCCGGCAGCTTGGAAACAGCAGGAAACACCATATATTTT
CDR3 protein: CAGSLETAGNTIYF

V gene: TRBV29-1
clone size: NA
J gene: TRBJ1-1
D gene: NA
CDR3 DNA: TGCAGCGTTGAACGACAGAAGAACACTGAAGCTTTCTTT
CDR3 protein: CSVERQKNTEAFF

V gene: TRBV5-6
clone size: NA
J gene: TRBJ1-1
D gene: NA
CDR3 DNA: TGTGCCAGCAGCCTTGAAGCCCGCGCTGAAGCTTTCTTT
CDR3 protein: CASSLEARAEAFF

V gene: TRBV9
clone size: NA
J gene: TRBJ2-2
D gene: TRBD2
CDR3 DNA: TGTGCCAGCAGGGAGGGAGGGCTAGCGAGCACCGGGGAGCTGTTTTTT
CDR3 protein: CASREGGLASTGELFF

V gene: TRBV6-6
clone size: NA
J gene: TRBJ2-1
D gene: TRBD1
CDR3 DNA: TGTGCCAGCAGGCCTACCCAGGGACAGAAGCAGTTCTTC
CDR3 protein: CASRPTQGQKQFF

V gene: TRBV2
clone size: NA
J gene: TRBJ2-7
D gene: NA
CDR3 DNA: TGTGCCAGCAGTGGGGGAACAGGGCCCTACGAGCAGTACTTC
CDR3 protein: CASSGGTGPYEQYF

V gene: TRBV10-1
clone size: NA
J gene: TRBJ2-2
D gene: NA
CDR3 DNA: TGCGCCAGCAGTGAGCTCTCCCAGGGAGGGAACACCGGGGAGCTGTTTTTT
CDR3 protein: CASSELSQGGNTGELFF

V gene: TRBV5-4
clone size: NA
J gene: TRBJ1-2
D gene: TRBD1
CDR3 DNA: TGTGCCAGCAGCCCGGACAGGGAGGCCTATGGCTACACCTTC
CDR3 protein: CASSPDREAYGYTF

V gene: TRBV27
clone size: NA
J gene: TRBJ2-7
D gene: NA
CDR3 DNA: TGTGCCAGCACCAACAGGTCGCCCTACGAGCAGTACTTC
CDR3 protein: CASTNRSPYEQYF

V gene: TRBV7-2
clone size: NA
J gene: TRBJ2-7
D gene: TRBD1
CDR3 DNA: TGTGCCAGCAGCTTGTGGACAGGCGGCGACTACGAGCAGTACTTC
CDR3 protein: CASSLWTGGDYEQYF

V gene: TRBV6-5
clone size: NA
J gene: TRBJ1-2
D gene: NA
CDR3 DNA: TGTGCCAGCAGAAACGGGGAGCGAGGTGGCTACACCTTC
CDR3 protein: CASRNGERGGYTF

V gene: TRBV30
clone size: few
J gene: TRBJ2-2
D gene: NA
CDR3 DNA: TGTGCCTGGAGGGCAGGACTTAACACCGGGGAGCTGTTTTTT
CDR3 protein: CAWRAGLNTGELFF

V gene: TRBV27
clone size: NA
J gene: TRBJ2-7
D gene: NA
CDR3 DNA: TGTGCCAGCAGTCCTAGGGGTTACTCCTACGAGCAGTACTTC
CDR3 protein: CASSPRGYSYEQYF

V gene: TRBV9
clone size: NA
J gene: TRBJ2-7
D gene: NA
CDR3 DNA: TGTGCCAGCAGCCCACAGGCTATCCTGTACGAGCAGTACTTC
CDR3 protein: CASSPQAILYEQYF

V gene: TRBV19
clone size: NA
J gene: TRBJ2-7
D gene: TRBD1
CDR3 DNA: TGTGCCAGTCTCGGACAGGGATCGAACGAGCAGTACTTC
CDR3 protein: CASLGQGSNEQYF

V gene: TRBV5-1
clone size: once
J gene: TRBJ2-5
D gene: TRBD2
CDR3 DNA: TGCGCCAGCAGCTTGGGGGGACTAGCTGTTCAAGAGACCCAGTACTTC
CDR3 protein: CASSLGGLAVQETQYF

V gene: TRBV4-1
clone size: NA
J gene: TRBJ2-7
D gene: TRBD1
CDR3 DNA: TGCGCCAGCAGCCGAACAGGGGCCTACGAGCAGTACTTC
CDR3 protein: CASSRTGAYEQYF

V gene: TRBV7-6
clone size: NA
J gene: TRBJ2-1
D gene: NA
CDR3 DNA: TGTGCCAGCAGCTTATTGGGGGGAGACTACAATGAGCAGTTCTTC
CDR3 protein: CASSLLGGDYNEQFF

V gene: TRBV11-1
clone size: NA
J gene: TRBJ1-1
D gene: NA
CDR3 DNA: TGTGCCAGCAGCTTACGTTGGGGGGGGGATGAAGCTTTCTTT
CDR3 protein: CASSLRWGGDEAFF

V gene: TRBV7-9
clone size: NA
J gene: TRBJ1-5
D gene: NA
CDR3 DNA: TGTGCCAGCAGCCGGAGGGGAGATCAGCCCCAGCATTTT
CDR3 protein: CASSRRGDQPQHF

V gene: TRBV5-6
clone size: NA
J gene: TRBJ2-1
D gene: TRBD1
CDR3 DNA: TGTGCCAGCAGCGGAACCGGGACAGGTTACAATGAGCAGTTCTTC
CDR3 protein: CASSGTGTGYNEQFF

V gene: TRBV5-1
clone size: NA
J gene: TRBJ1-4
D gene: NA
CDR3 DNA: TGCGCCAGCAGCTTGTTTCAGATGAATGAAAAACTGTTTTTT
CDR3 protein: CASSLFQMNEKLFF

V gene: TRBV19
clone size: few
J gene: TRBJ1-6
D gene: NA
CDR3 DNA: TGTGCCAGTAGTGACACGAGCTCCTATAATTCACCCCTCCACTTT
CDR3 protein: CASSDTSSYNSPLHF

V gene: TRBV7-9
clone size: NA
J gene: TRBJ2-3
D gene: NA
CDR3 DNA: TGTGCCAGCAGCTTTTCCGCGGGGAGCACAGATACGCAGTATTTT
CDR3 protein: CASSFSAGSTDTQYF